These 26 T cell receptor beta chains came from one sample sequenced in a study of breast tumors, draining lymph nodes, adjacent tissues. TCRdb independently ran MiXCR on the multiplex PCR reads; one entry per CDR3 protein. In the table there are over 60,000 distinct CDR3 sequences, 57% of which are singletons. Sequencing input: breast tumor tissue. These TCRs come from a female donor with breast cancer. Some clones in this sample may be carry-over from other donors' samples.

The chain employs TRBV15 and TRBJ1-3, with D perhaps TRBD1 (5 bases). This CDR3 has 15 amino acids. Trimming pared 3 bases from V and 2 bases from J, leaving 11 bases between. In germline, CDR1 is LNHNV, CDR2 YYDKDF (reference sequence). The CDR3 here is CATSREVGAGNTIYF. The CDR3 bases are TGTGCCACCAGCAGGGAAGTAGGGGCTGGAAACACCATATATTTT.

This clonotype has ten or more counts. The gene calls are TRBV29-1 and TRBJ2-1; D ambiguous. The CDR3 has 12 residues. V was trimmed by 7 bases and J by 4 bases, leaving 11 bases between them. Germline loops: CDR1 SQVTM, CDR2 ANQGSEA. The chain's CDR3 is CSGWAAYNEQFF. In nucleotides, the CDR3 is TGCAGCGGATGGGCCGCTTACAATGAGCAGTTCTTC.

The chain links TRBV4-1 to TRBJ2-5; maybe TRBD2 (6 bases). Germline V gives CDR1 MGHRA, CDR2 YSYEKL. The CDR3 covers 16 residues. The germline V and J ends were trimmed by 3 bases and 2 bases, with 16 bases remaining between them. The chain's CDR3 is CASSQAVGSTQETQYF. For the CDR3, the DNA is TGCGCCAGCAGCCAGGCCGTCGGGAGCACACAAGAGACCCAGTACTTC.

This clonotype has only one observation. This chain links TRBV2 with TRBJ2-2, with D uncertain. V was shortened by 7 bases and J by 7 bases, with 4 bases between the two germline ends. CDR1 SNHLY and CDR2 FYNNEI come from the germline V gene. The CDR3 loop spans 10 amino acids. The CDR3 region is CASKSGELFF. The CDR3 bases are TGTGCCAGCAAAAGCGGGGAGCTGTTTTTT.

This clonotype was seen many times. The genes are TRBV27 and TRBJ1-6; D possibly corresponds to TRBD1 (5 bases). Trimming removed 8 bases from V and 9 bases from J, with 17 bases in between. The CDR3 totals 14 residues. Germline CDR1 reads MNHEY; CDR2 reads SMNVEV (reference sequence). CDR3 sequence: CASLSPGGSSPLHF. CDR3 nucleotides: TGTGCCAGCCTCAGTCCGGGGGGGAGTTCACCCCTCCACTTT.

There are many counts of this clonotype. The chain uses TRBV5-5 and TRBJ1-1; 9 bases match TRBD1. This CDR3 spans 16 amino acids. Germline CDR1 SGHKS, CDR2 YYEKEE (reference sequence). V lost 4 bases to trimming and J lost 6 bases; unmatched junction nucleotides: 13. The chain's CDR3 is CASSLGTGNRGAEAFF. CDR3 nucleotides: TGTGCCAGCAGCCTAGGGACAGGGAATCGGGGGGCTGAAGCTTTCTTT.

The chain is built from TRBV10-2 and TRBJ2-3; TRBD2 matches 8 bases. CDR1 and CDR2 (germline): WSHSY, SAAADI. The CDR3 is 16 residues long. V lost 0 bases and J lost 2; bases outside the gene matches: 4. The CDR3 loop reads CASSESSGGLTDTQYF. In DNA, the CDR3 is TGCGCCAGCAGTGAGTCGAGCGGGGGACTCACAGATACGCAGTATTTT.

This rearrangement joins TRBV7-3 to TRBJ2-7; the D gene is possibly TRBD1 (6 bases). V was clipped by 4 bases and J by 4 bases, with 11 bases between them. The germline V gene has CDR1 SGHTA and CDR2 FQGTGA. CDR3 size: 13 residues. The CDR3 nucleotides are TGTGCCAGCAGCTATGACAGGAGTTACGAGCAGTACTTC. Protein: CASSYDRSYEQYF.

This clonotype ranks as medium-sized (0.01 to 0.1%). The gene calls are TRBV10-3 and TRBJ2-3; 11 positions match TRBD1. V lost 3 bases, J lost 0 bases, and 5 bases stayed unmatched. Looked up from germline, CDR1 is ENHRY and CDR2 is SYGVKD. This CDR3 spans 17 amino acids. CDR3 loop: CAISDGTGGPSTDTQYF. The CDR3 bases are TGTGCCATCAGTGACGGGACAGGGGGACCTAGCACAGATACGCAGTATTTT.

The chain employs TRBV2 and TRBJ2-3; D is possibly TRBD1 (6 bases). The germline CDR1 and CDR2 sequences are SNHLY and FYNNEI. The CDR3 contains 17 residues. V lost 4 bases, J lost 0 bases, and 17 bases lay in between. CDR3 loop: CASSGGQPGSSTDTQYF. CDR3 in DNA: TGTGCCAGCAGTGGTGGACAGCCGGGATCTAGCACAGATACGCAGTATTTT.

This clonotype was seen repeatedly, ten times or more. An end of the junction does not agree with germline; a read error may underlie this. CDR3 residues: CASSEDFVRPFETQYF. The DNA of the CDR3 is TGTGCCAGCAGCGAAGACTTCGTTCGTCCTTTCGAGACCCAGTACTTC. This rearrangement joins TRBV2 to TRBJ2-5; D is unclear. The CDR3 contains 16 residues. CDR1 and CDR2 (germline): SNHLY, FYNNEI.

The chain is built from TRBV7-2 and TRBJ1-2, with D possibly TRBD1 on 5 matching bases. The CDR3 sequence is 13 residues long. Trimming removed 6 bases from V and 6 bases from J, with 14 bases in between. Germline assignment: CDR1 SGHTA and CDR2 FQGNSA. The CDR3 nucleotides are TGTGCCAGCAGAATGGCAGGGAGGAATGGCTACACCTTC. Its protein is CASRMAGRNGYTF. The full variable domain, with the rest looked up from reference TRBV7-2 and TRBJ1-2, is GAGVSQSPSNKVTEKGKDVELRCDPISGHTALYWYRQSLGQGLEFLIYFQGNSAPDKSGLPSDRFSAERTGGSVSTLTIQRTQQEDSAVYLCASRMAGRNGYTFGSGTRLTVV.

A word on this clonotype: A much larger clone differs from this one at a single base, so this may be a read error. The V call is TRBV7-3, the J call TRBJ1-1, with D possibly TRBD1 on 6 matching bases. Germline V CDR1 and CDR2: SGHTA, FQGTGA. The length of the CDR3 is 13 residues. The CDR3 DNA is TGTGCCAGCAGCCTGAAGGGGGACACTGAAGCTGTCTTT. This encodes CASSLKGDTEAVF.

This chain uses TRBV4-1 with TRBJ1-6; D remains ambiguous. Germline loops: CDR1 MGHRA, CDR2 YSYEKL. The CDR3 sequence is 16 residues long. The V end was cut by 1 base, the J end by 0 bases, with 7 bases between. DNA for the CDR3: TGCGCCAGCAGCCAAGGGGGAGGCTCCTATAATTCACCCCTCCACTTT. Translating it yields CASSQGGGSYNSPLHF.

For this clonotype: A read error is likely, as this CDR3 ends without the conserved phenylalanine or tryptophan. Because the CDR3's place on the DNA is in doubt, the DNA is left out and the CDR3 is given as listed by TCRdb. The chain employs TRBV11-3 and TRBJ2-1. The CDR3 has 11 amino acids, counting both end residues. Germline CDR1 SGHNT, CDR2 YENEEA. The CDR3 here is CASSRHNEKFC.

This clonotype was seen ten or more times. CDR3 residues: CSVEDLGGQGTNLAKNIQYF. The CDR3 DNA reads as TGCAGCGTTGAAGATCTGGGGGGACAGGGAACTAATCTAGCCAAAAACATTCAGTACTTC. V gene TRBV29-1 combines with J gene TRBJ2-4; 9 bases are shared with TRBD1. Trimming at V came to 0 bases and at J to 0 bases, leaving 15 bases not matched to a gene. Germline CDR1 and CDR2: SQVTM and ANQGSEA. The CDR3 length is 20 residues.

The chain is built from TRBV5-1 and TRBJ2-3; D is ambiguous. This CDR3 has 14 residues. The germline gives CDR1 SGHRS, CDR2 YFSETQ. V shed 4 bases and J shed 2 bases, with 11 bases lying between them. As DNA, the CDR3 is TGCGCCAGCAGCGATGAGAGCTTCACAGATACGCAGTATTTT. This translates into CASSDESFTDTQYF.

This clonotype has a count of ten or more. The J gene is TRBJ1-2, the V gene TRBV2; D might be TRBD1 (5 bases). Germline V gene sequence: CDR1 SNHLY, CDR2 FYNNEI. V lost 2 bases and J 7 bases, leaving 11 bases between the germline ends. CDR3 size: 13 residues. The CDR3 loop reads CASSEMGRGGYTF. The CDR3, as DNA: TGTGCCAGCAGTGAAATGGGGCGGGGTGGCTACACCTTC.

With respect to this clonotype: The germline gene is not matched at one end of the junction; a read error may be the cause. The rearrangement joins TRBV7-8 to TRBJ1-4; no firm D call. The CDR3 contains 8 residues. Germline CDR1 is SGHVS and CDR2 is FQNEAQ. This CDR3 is CASSSKRF. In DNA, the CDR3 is TGTGCCAGCAGCTCTAAGAGGTTT.

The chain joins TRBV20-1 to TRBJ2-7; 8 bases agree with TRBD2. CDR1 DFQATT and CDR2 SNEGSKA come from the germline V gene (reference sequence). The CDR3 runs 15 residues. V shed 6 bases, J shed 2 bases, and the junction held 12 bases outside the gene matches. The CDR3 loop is CSAGGSGGRAYEQYF. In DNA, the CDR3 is TGCAGTGCCGGAGGAAGCGGGGGAAGAGCCTACGAGCAGTACTTC.

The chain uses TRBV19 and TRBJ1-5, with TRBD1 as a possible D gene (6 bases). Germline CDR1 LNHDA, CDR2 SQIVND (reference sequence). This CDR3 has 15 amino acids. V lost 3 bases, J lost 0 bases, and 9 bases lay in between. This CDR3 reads CASSMRGTSNQPQHF. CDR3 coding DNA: TGTGCCAGTAGTATGAGGGGGACTAGCAATCAGCCCCAGCATTTT.

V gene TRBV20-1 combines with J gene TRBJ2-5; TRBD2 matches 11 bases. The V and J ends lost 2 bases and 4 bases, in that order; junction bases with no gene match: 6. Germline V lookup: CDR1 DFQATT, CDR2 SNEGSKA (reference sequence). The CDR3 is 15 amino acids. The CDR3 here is CSARRASGGRETQYF. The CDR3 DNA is TGCAGTGCTAGAAGGGCTAGCGGGGGGCGAGAGACCCAGTACTTC.

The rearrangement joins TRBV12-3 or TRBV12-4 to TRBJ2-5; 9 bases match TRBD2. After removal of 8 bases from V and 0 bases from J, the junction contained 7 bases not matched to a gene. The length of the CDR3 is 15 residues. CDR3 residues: CASSESGGNQETQYF. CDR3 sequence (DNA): TGTGCCAGCTCGGAGAGCGGGGGGAACCAAGAGACCCAGTACTTC.

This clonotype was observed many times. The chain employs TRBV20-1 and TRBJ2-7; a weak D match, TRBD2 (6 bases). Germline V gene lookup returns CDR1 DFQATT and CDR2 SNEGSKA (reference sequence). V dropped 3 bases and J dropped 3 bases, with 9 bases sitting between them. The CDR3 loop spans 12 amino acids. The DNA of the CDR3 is TGCAGTGCTAGTAGCGGAGGCTACGAGCAGTACTTC. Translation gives CSASSGGYEQYF.

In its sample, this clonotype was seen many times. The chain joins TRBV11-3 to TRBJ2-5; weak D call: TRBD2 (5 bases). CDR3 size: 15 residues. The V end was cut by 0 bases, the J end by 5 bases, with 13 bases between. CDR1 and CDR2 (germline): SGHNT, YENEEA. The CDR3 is CASSLDGASHETQYF. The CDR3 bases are TGTGCCAGCAGCTTAGATGGCGCTAGCCACGAGACCCAGTACTTC.

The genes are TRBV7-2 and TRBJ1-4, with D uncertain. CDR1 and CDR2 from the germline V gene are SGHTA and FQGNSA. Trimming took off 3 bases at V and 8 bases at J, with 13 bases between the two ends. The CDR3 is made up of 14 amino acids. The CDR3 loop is CASSFNFGSEKLFF. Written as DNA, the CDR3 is TGTGCCAGCAGCTTCAACTTTGGGTCCGAAAAACTGTTTTTT.